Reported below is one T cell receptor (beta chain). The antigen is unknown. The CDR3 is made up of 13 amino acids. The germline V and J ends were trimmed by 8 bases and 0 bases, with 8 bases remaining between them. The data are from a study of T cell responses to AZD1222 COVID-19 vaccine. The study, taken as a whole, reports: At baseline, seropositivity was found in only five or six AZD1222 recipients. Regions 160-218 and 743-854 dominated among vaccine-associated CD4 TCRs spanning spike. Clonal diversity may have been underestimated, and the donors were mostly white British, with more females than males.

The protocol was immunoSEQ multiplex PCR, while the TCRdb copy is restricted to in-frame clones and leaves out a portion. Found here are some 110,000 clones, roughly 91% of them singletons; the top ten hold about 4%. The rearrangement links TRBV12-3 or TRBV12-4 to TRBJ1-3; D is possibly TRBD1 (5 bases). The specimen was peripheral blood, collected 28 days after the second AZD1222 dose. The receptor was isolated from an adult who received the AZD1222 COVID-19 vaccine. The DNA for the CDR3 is TGTGCCAGCGACAGACCCTCTGGAAACACCATATATTTT. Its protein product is CASDRPSGNTIYF.